The clone carrying this T cell receptor (beta chain) was detected ten times or more. What it binds is unknown. These data are taken from a study of response to subunit inactivated influenza vaccine. Study outcomes and limitations: Each seasonal influenza vaccination, the authors suggested, recruits few new T cells.

TCRdb used MiXCR to reprocess the RT-PCR reads, holding one entry per CDR3 protein. The sample shows fewer than 700,000 distinct CDR3 sequences, 10% to 15% of them seen only once. This receptor was obtained from a man aged 50 or older who received an inactivated influenza vaccine. The starting material was PBMCs from blood, obtained about 6 weeks after vaccination.

CDR3 amino acids: CSALFGLPYEQYF. The DNA of the CDR3 is TGCAGTGCTCTTTTTGGACTACCCTACGAGCAGTACTTC. The chain joins TRBV20-1 to TRBJ2-7; D may be TRBD2 (6 bases). The length of the CDR3 is 13 residues. Germline V gene lookup returns CDR1 DFQATT and CDR2 SNEGSKA (reference sequence). The V and J ends lost 5 bases and 2 bases respectively, with 13 bases between them.